The 24 T cell receptor beta chains below were found in one sample sequenced in a study of CD8 T cells in ankylosing spondylitis. TCRdb recomputed calls from the 5' RACE reads with MiXCR, one row per CDR3 protein. The sample has some 330,000 distinct CDR3 sequences, 7% to 9% seen once. The antigens of these receptors remain unknown. Study results and limitations: In ankylosing spondylitis blood, a motif of about 8 highly homologous TCR beta variants appeared characteristic.

Sequences were obtained from blood, either unsorted or a sorted T cell fraction (not recorded which). These receptors were obtained from a male donor with ankylosing spondylitis.

The table lists this clonotype with a few counts. The gene calls are TRBV30 and TRBJ2-1; maybe TRBD2 (5 bases). This CDR3 spans 12 amino acids. The V end was cut by 3 bases, the J end by 12 bases, with 15 bases between. Germline V lookup: CDR1 GTSNPN, CDR2 SVGIG (reference sequence). CDR3 loop: CAWSEGSGRQFF. The CDR3 coding sequence is TGTGCCTGGAGCGAGGGTTCGGGGAGGCAGTTCTTC.

There are a few counts of this clonotype. The gene calls are TRBV10-3 and TRBJ2-1, with D perhaps TRBD2 (5 bases). CDR1 is ENHRY, CDR2 SYGVKD, per germline. CDR3 size: 16 residues. V was cut by 8 bases and J by 0 bases, with 17 bases left in between. The CDR3 is CAIQRMAGSSYNEQFF. As DNA, the CDR3 is TGTGCCATCCAGAGGATGGCGGGCAGCTCCTACAATGAGCAGTTCTTC.

This clonotype occurred a few times. The gene calls are TRBV5-1 and TRBJ2-2; tentative D call: TRBD1 (6 bases). Germline V gene lookup returns CDR1 SGHRS and CDR2 YFSETQ. V was pared by 0 bases and J by 3 bases, with 9 bases between. CDR3 length equals 15 residues. CDR3 region: CASSLDGGYTGELFF. CDR3 nucleotide sequence: TGCGCCAGCAGCTTGGATGGGGGCTACACCGGGGAGCTGTTTTTT.

This clonotype occurred a few times. The chain combines TRBV25-1 with TRBJ1-6; D uncertain. V dropped 1 base and J dropped 7 bases, with 11 bases sitting between them. From germline, CDR1 is MGHDK and CDR2 SYGVNS. The CDR3 contains 15 residues. DNA for the CDR3: TGTGCCAGCAGTGAATCGGCGGGCCGGAATTCACCCCTCCACTTT. Translating gives CASSESAGRNSPLHF.

This clonotype was counted only a few times. The rearrangement links TRBV7-2 to TRBJ2-7; no definite D call. CDR1 is SGHTA, CDR2 FQGNSA, per germline. Trimming stripped 5 bases from V and 3 bases from J, with 11 bases between. CDR3 length: 13 residues. CDR3 residues: CASSPYPRYEQYF. CDR3 sequence (DNA): TGTGCCAGCAGCCCTTACCCCCGCTACGAGCAGTACTTC.

The gene calls are TRBV3-1 and TRBJ2-3; D gene ambiguous. The CDR3 totals 16 residues. CDR1 and CDR2 from the germline V gene are LGHDT and YNNKEL (reference sequence). V shed 0 bases and J shed 1 base, with 11 bases lying between them. DNA of the CDR3: TGTGCCAGCAGCCAAGATCTGGCTGGCGGCACAGATACGCAGTATTTT. This gives the protein CASSQDLAGGTDTQYF.

This clonotype appeared many times. J is TRBJ1-5 and V is TRBV7-2; D ambiguous. The V gene lost 5 bases and the J gene lost 9 bases, with 14 bases spanning the gap. Germline CDR1 is SGHTA and CDR2 is FQGNSA. The CDR3 is 13 amino acids. The CDR3 nucleotides read TGTGCCAGCAGCCCATCGGGTGGGTTGCCCCAGCATTTT. This translates into CASSPSGGLPQHF.

This clonotype was counted between two and nine times. V usage is TRBV6-1 and J usage is TRBJ2-2; no clear D. The V gene lost 7 bases and the J gene lost 1 base, with 7 bases spanning the gap. The V gene's germline CDR1 is MNHNS and CDR2 SASEGT. The CDR3 has 13 residues. CDR3 residues: CASTKGNTGELFF. In DNA, the CDR3 is TGTGCCAGCACCAAAGGGAACACCGGGGAGCTGTTTTTT.

CDR3 sequence reads: CASSETSTDTQYF. For the CDR3, the DNA is TGCGCCAGCAGCGAGACTAGCACAGATACGCAGTATTTT. This chain joins TRBV5-1 and TRBJ2-3; D unresolved. CDR3 length: 13 amino acids. V shed 4 bases and J shed 0 bases, with 6 bases lying between them. Per germline, CDR1 SGHRS and CDR2 YFSETQ.

The sample holds a few counts of this clonotype. The chain has TRBV2 and TRBJ2-1; D call uncertain. In germline, CDR1 is SNHLY, CDR2 FYNNEI. The CDR3 contains 13 residues. V was clipped by 1 base and J by 4 bases, with 5 bases between them. CDR3: CASSEGHYNEQFF. CDR3 nucleotides: TGTGCCAGCAGTGAAGGTCATTACAATGAGCAGTTCTTC.

This clonotype came up many times. The chain links TRBV7-2 to TRBJ2-3; a possible D gene is TRBD2 (5 bases). The CDR3 extends over 15 amino acids. Per the germline V gene, CDR1 is SGHTA and CDR2 is FQGNSA. Trimming removed 1 base at V and 0 bases at J, with 8 bases between. CDR3 residues: CASSLDGGSTDTQYF. DNA for the CDR3: TGTGCCAGCAGCTTAGATGGCGGGAGCACAGATACGCAGTATTTT. Full variable domain (missing parts from reference TRBV7-2 and TRBJ2-3): GAGVSQSPSNKVTEKGKDVELRCDPISGHTALYWYRQSLGQGLEFLIYFQGNSAPDKSGLPSDRFSAERTGGSVSTLTIQRTQQEDSAVYLCASSLDGGSTDTQYFGPGTRLTVL.

This clonotype came up a few times. The chain joins TRBV6-5 to TRBJ2-1; TRBD2 aligns across 7 bases. Trimming at V came to 2 bases and at J to 5 bases, leaving 6 bases not matched to a gene. Per the germline V gene, CDR1 is MNHEY and CDR2 is SVGAGI. The CDR3 extends over 15 amino acids. The CDR3 DNA follows: TGTGCCAGCAGTTACGCGGCGGGAGTCCACAATGAGCAGTTCTTC. Its protein product is CASSYAAGVHNEQFF.

V usage is TRBV5-1 and J usage is TRBJ2-7, with D possibly matching TRBD2 (6 bases). Germline V CDR1 and CDR2: SGHRS, YFSETQ. This CDR3 comprises 14 residues. V lost 5 bases and J lost 4, with 16 bases in between. The CDR3 sequence is CASSPGGIWYEQYF. The CDR3 DNA follows: TGCGCCAGCAGTCCAGGCGGGATTTGGTACGAGCAGTACTTC.

The chain recombines TRBV7-2 with TRBJ1-5, with D possibly being TRBD1 (6 bases). Germline V gives CDR1 SGHTA, CDR2 FQGNSA. This CDR3 is 14 amino acids long. V lost 5 bases to trimming and J lost 7 bases, with 15 bases between them. For the CDR3, the DNA is TGTGCCAGCAGCCGGGGGGGGCCGGGCCAGCCCCAGCATTTT. Residues: CASSRGGPGQPQHF. The full variable domain, in which reference TRBV7-2 and TRBJ1-5 provide the parts outside the CDR3, is GAGVSQSPSNKVTEKGKDVELRCDPISGHTALYWYRQSLGQGLEFLIYFQGNSAPDKSGLPSDRFSAERTGGSVSTLTIQRTQQEDSAVYLCASSRGGPGQPQHFGDGTRLSIL.

The chain is built from TRBV7-3 and TRBJ2-1; 11 bases are shared with TRBD2. J lost 6 bases, V lost 5 bases, and 6 bases had no gene match. The germline V gene encodes CDR1 SGHTA and CDR2 FQGTGA. The CDR3 totals 15 residues. In nucleotides, the CDR3 is TGTGCCAGCAGCCCCGAACTAGCGGGGGCCAATGAGCAGTTCTTC. Amino acid sequence: CASSPELAGANEQFF.

Ten or more counts support this clonotype. The chain couples TRBV5-1 to TRBJ1-2; a weak D match, TRBD1 (6 bases). The CDR3 spans 13 residues. Germline V gene sequence: CDR1 SGHRS, CDR2 YFSETQ. The germline V and J ends were trimmed by 0 bases and 6 bases, with 9 bases remaining between them. DNA for the CDR3: TGCGCCAGCAGCTTGGACAGGGATAATGGCTACACCTTC. This gives the protein CASSLDRDNGYTF.

This clonotype came up a few times. At one end, the junction sequence differs from germline, possibly due to a read error. The genes are TRBV19 and TRBJ1-1, with TRBD1 identical over 7 bases. The CDR3 is made up of 13 amino acids. CDR1 and CDR2 from the germline V gene are LNHDA and SQIVND (reference sequence). The CDR3, as DNA: TGTGCCAGTAGTCAAACAGGGGACACTGAAGTTTTCTTT. Translated, it gives CASSQTGDTEVFF.

This clonotype was counted many times. The rearrangement joins TRBV4-3 to TRBJ2-7, with a weak D call TRBD2 (5 bases). The germline V and J ends were trimmed by 5 bases and 4 bases, with 18 bases remaining between them. CDR1 and CDR2 from the germline V gene are LGHNA and YSLEER. The CDR3 runs 15 residues. CDR3 coding DNA: TGCGCCAGCAGCAGTTCGGAGGCTGGGGAGTACGAGCAGTACTTC. It is translated as CASSSSEAGEYEQYF.

The CDR3, as DNA: TGTGCCAGCAGCCTCGGGGTAGTGGGGGAGACCCAGTACTTC. Protein product: CASSLGVVGETQYF. J is TRBJ2-5 and V is TRBV12-3 or TRBV12-4, with D maybe TRBD2 (5 bases). With 6 bases removed from V and 5 bases from J, the gap between germline ends came to 16 bases. The CDR3 contains 14 residues.

This clonotype was observed many times. This chain uses TRBV7-9 with TRBJ1-1; D unclear. Trimming took 2 bases from V and 2 from J, leaving 3 bases between them. The CDR3 is 12 amino acids. Per germline, CDR1 SEHNR and CDR2 FQNEAQ (reference sequence). CDR3 residues: CASSLINTEAFF. CDR3 nucleotides: TGTGCCAGCAGCTTAATAAACACTGAAGCTTTCTTT.

This clonotype was seen at least ten times. The chain carries TRBV29-1 and TRBJ1-1; D gene unclear. The CDR3 consists of 11 residues. Germline V lookup: CDR1 SQVTM, CDR2 ANQGSEA. Trimming left V 5 bases short and J 3 bases short, with 7 bases between. CDR3 region: CSVLVYTEAFF. The CDR3 coding sequence is TGCAGCGTTTTGGTATACACTGAAGCTTTCTTT. Complete variable domain (other parts from reference TRBV29-1 and TRBJ1-1): SAVISQKPSRDICQRGTSLTIQCQVDSQVTMMFWYRQQPGQSLTLIATANQGSEATYESGFVIDKFPISRPNLTFSTLTVSNMSPEDSSIYLCSVLVYTEAFFGQGTRLTVV.

This clonotype showed up many times. This rearrangement joins TRBV5-1 to TRBJ2-2; D is perhaps TRBD1 (6 bases). Germline CDR1 SGHRS, CDR2 YFSETQ. The CDR3 consists of 14 residues. With 0 bases removed from V and 6 bases from J, the gap between germline ends came to 9 bases. The CDR3 loop reads CASSLGTVAGELFF. In DNA, the CDR3 is TGCGCCAGCAGCTTGGGGACAGTTGCCGGGGAGCTGTTTTTT.

The chain carries TRBV4-2 and TRBJ2-7, with D perhaps TRBD1 (6 bases). The V gene lost 2 bases and the J gene lost 6 bases, with 8 bases spanning the gap. The germline V gene encodes CDR1 LGHNA and CDR2 YNFKEQ. This CDR3 has 12 amino acids. DNA of the CDR3: TGTGCCAGCAGCCAACCGGACAGCGAGCAGTACTTC. Residues: CASSQPDSEQYF.

V gene TRBV14 combines with J gene TRBJ2-7; perhaps TRBD2 as D (5 bases). This CDR3 comprises 16 residues. Deletions cut 0 bases from V and 4 bases from J, with 16 bases between. The germline V gene has CDR1 SGHDN and CDR2 FVKESK. CDR3 nucleotides: TGTGCCAGCAGCCAAGAGGGAGTTAGACCTACGTACGAGCAGTACTTC. It codes for CASSQEGVRPTYEQYF.